This T cell receptor beta chain comes out of a study of response to subunit inactivated influenza vaccine. This clonotype was seen a few times. Each CDR3 protein is one row after TCRdb ran MiXCR on the RT-PCR reads. The data contain 700,000 to 800,000 distinct CDR3 sequences, under 20% of them singletons. CDR3 length equals 14 residues. The V gene end was trimmed by 7 bases and the J gene end by 7 bases; junction bases not matched to a gene: 8. Germline V gives CDR1 MNHEY, CDR2 SVGEGT. This TCR came from a man between 45 and 60 years old who received an inactivated influenza vaccine. The sequencing here drew on PBMCs from blood, taken 5 days after vaccination. The V call is TRBV6-2 or TRBV6-3, the J call TRBJ1-5; 9 bases agree with TRBD1. The CDR3 DNA sequence: TGTGCCAGCAACGACAGGGGGGGTGAGCAGCCCCAGCATTTT. It encodes CASNDRGGEQPQHF.